This T cell receptor (beta chain) stems from a study of patients and donors after allogeneic stem cell transplantation. TCRdb fed the RT-PCR reads into MiXCR, producing one record per CDR3 protein. The profile shows around 90,000 distinct CDR3 sequences, about 44% of them singletons. Sequences were obtained from blood, either unsorted or a sorted T cell fraction (not recorded which). The TCR comes from a human donor who was either an allogeneic HSCT recipient or a stem cell or donor lymphocyte infusion donor (not recorded which). It is not recorded whose cells these are; they may come from a transplant donor.

CDR3 protein: CASSGGLAGVEETQYF. CDR3 bases: TGTGCCAGCAGCGGGGGACTAGCGGGAGTAGAAGAGACCCAGTACTTC. The chain combines TRBV9 with TRBJ2-5; 14 nucleotides match TRBD2. Trimming took 3 bases from V and 3 from J; bases not matched to a gene: 4. This CDR3 is 16 amino acids long. CDR1 SGDLS and CDR2 YYNGEE come from the germline V gene.